Below, one TCR beta chain is given with its context. Antigen: not known. Profiling relied on immunoSEQ multiplex PCR, and the TCRdb table lists in-frame clones only, not all of them. The repertoire holds 100,000 or so clones, with 90% to 95% as singletons. This sample was included in a study of siplizumab effects on memory and regulatory T cells. This CDR3 contains 15 residues. Trimming removed 1 base at V and 6 bases at J, with 13 bases between. CDR1 and CDR2 from the germline V gene are SGHRS and YFSETQ. Notes on the study in general: Roughly 75-96% of proliferating CD4+ or CD8+ clones lacked a naive or memory phenotype that could be assigned.

Material for sequencing was Tregs sorted from blood. This receptor was obtained from a human donor in good health. The chain joins TRBV5-1 to TRBJ2-2, with D perhaps TRBD2 (6 bases). The CDR3 here is CASSLTMASAGELFF. The CDR3, as DNA: TGCGCCAGCAGCTTGACAATGGCTAGCGCCGGGGAGCTGTTTTTT.